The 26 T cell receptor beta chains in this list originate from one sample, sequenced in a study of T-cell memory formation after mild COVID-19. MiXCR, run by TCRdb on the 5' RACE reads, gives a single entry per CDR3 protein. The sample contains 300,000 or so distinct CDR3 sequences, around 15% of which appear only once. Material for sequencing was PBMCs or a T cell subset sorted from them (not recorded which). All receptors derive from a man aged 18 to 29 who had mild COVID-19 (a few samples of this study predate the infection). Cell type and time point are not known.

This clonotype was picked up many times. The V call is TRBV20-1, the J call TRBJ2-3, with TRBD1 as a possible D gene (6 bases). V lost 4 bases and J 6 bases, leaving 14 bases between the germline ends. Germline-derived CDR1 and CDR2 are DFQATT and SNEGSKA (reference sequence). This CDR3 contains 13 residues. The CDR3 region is CSAMFRGVDTQYF. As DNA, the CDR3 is TGCAGTGCTATGTTCAGGGGAGTGGATACGCAGTATTTT.

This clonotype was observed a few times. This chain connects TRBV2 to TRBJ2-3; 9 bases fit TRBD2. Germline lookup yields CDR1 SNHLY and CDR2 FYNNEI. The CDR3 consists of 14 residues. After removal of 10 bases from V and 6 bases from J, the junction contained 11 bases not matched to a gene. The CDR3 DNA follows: TGTGCCATCCCCGGCGGGGGGGCGCGGGATACGCAGTATTTT. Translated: CAIPGGGARDTQYF.

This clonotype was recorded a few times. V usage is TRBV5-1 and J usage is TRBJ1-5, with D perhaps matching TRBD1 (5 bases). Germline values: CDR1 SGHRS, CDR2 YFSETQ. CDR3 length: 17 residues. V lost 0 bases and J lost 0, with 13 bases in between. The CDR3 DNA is TGCGCCAGCAGCTTGGACGGGACCCCAAATAGCAATCAGCCCCAGCATTTT. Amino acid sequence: CASSLDGTPNSNQPQHF.

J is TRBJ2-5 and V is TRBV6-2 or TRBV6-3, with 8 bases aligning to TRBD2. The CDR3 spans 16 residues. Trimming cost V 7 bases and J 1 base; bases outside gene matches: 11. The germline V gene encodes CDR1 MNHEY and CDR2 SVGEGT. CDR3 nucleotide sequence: TGTGCCAGCATCGACTGGGCGGGGGGAATCCAAGAGACCCAGTACTTC. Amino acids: CASIDWAGGIQETQYF.

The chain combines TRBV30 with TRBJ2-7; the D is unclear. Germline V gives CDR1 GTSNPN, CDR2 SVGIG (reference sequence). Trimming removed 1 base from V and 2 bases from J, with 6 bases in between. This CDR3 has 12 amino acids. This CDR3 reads CAWSDGTYEQYF. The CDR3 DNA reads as TGTGCCTGGAGTGACGGCACCTACGAGCAGTACTTC.

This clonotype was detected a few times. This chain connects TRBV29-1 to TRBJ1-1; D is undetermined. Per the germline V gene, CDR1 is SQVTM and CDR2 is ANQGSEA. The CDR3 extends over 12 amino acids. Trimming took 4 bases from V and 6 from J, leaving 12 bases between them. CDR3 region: CSVVGAWAEAFF. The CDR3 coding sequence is TGCAGCGTTGTTGGAGCATGGGCTGAAGCTTTCTTT.

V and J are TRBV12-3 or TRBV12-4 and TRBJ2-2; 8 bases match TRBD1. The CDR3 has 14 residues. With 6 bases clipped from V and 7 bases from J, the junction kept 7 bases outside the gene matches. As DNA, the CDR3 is TGTGCCAGCAGCTTGGACAGGGTGGGCGGGGAGCTGTTTTTT. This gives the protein CASSLDRVGGELFF.

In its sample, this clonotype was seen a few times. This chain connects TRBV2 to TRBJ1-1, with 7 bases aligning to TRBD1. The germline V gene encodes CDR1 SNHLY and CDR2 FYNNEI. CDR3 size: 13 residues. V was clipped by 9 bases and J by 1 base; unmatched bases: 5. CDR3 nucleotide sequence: TGTGCCAGTACAGGGGAAGCGAACACTGAAGCTTTCTTT. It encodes CASTGEANTEAFF.

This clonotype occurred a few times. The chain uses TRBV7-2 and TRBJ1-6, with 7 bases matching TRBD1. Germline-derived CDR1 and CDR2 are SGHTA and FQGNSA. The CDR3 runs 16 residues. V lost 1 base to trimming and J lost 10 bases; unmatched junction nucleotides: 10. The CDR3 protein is CASSLGVTGDSSPLHF. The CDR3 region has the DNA TGTGCCAGCAGCTTAGGGGTTACAGGGGACTCGTCACCCCTCCACTTT.

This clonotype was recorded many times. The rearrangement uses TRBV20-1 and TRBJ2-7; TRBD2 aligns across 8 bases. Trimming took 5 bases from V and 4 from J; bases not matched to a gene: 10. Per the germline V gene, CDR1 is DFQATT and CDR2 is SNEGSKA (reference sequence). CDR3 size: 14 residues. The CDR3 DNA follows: TGCAGTGCTCGTAGAAGCGGGGGAGATTACGAGCAGTACGTC. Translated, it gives CSARRSGGDYEQYV.

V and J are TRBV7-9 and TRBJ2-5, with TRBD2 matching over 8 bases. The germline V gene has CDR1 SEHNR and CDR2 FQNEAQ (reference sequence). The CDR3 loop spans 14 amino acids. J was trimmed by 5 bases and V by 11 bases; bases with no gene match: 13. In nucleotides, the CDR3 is TGTGCCTCAGGGACTAGTGAACGGATGGAGACCCAGTACTTC. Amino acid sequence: CASGTSERMETQYF.

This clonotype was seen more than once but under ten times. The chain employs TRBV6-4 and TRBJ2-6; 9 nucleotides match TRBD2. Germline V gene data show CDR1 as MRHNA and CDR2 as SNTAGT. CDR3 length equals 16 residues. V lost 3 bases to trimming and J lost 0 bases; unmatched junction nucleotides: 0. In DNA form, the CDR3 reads TGTGCCAGCAGTGAGCGGGGGGGCTCTGGGGCCAACGTCCTGACTTTC. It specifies CASSERGGSGANVLTF.

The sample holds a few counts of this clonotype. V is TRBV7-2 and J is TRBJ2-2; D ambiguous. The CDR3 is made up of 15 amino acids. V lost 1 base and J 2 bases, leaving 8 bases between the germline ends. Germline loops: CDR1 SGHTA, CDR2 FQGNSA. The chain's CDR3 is CASSLEMDNTGELFF. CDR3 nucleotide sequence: TGTGCCAGCAGCTTAGAAATGGATAACACCGGGGAGCTGTTTTTT.

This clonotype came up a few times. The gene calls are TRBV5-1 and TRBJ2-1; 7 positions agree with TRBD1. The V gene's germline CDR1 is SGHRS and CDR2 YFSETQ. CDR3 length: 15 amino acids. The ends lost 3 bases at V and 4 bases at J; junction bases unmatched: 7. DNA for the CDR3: TGCGCCAGCAGCTCCACGGGACAGAATTACAATGAGCAGTTCTTC. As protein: CASSSTGQNYNEQFF. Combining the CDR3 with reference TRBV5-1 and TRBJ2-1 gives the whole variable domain KAGVTQTPRYLIKTRGQQVTLSCSPISGHRSVSWYQQTPGQGLQFLFEYFSETQRNKGNFPGRFSGRQFSNSRSEMNVSTLELGDSALYLCASSSTGQNYNEQFFGPGTRLTVL.

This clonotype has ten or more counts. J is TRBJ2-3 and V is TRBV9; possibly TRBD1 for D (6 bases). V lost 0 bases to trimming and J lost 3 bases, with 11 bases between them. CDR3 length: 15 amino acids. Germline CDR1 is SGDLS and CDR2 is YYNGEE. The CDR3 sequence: CASSVGQGLTDTQYF. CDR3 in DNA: TGTGCCAGCAGCGTAGGGCAGGGGCTGACAGATACGCAGTATTTT.

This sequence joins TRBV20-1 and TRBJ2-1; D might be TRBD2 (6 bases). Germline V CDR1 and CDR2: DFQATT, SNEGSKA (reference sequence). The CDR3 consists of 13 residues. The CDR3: CSALGGSPSEQFF. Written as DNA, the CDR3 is TGCAGCGCCCTGGGGGGTTCCCCTAGTGAGCAGTTCTTC.

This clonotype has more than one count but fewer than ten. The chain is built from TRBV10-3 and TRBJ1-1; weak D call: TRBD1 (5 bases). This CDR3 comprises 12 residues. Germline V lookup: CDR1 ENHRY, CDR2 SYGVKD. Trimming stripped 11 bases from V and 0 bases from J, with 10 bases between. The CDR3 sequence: CAAGGVNTEAFF. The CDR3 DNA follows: TGTGCCGCGGGAGGGGTGAACACTGAAGCTTTCTTT.

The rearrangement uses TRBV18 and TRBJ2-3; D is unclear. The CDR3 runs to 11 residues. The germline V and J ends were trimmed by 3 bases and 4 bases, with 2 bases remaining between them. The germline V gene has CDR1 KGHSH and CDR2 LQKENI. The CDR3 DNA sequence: TGTGCCAGCTCACCGGCAGATACGCAGTATTTT. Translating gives CASSPADTQYF.

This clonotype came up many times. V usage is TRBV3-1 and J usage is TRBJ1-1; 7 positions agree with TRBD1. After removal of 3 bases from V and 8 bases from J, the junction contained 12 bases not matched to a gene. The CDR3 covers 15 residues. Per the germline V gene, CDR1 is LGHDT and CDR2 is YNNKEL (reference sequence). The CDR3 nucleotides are TGTGCCAGCAGCCACAGGCCCGTACAGGGGAGGGAAGCTTTCTTT. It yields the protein CASSHRPVQGREAFF.

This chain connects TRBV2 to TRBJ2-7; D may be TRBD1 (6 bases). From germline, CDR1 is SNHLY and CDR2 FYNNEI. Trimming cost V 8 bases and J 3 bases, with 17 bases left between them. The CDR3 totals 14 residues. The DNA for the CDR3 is TGTGCCAGCCCCGCAGGGGCAACGAACTACGAGCAGTACGTC. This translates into CASPAGATNYEQYV.

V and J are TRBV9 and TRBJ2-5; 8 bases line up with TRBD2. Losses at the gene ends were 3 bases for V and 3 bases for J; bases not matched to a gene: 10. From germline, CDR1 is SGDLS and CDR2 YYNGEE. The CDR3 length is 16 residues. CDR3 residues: CASSANLGLAKETQYF. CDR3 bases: TGTGCCAGCAGCGCTAACCTCGGACTAGCAAAAGAGACCCAGTACTTC.

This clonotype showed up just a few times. CDR3 in amino acids: CASSPYQSALSSYEQYF. As DNA, the CDR3 is TGCGCCAGCAGCCCCTACCAAAGCGCCTTGAGCTCCTACGAGCAGTACTTC. The rearrangement links TRBV4-3 to TRBJ2-7, with D unresolved. This CDR3 comprises 17 residues. Trimming removed 4 bases from V and 0 bases from J, with 19 bases in between. Germline CDR1 LGHNA, CDR2 YSLEER.

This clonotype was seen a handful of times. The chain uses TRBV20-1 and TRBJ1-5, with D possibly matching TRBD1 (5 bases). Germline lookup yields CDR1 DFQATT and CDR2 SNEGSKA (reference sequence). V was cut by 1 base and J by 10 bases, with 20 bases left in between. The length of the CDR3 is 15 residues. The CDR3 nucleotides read TGCAGTGCTAGAGGGGGGAACGGAGGATATGAACCCCAGCATTTT. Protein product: CSARGGNGGYEPQHF.

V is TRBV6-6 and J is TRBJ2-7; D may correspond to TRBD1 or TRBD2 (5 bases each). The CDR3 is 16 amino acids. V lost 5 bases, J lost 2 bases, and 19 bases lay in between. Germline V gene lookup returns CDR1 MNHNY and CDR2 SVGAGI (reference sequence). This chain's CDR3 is CASSLDGAGRPYEQYV. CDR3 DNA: TGTGCCAGCAGTCTCGACGGGGCAGGGAGACCCTACGAGCAGTACGTC.

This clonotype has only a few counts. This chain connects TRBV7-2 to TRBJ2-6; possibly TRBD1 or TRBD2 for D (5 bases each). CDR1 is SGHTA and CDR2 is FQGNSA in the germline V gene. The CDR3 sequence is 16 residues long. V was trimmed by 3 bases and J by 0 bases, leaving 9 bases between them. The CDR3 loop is CASSLGRFSGANVLTF. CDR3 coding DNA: TGTGCCAGCAGCTTGGGACGCTTCTCTGGGGCCAACGTCCTGACTTTC.

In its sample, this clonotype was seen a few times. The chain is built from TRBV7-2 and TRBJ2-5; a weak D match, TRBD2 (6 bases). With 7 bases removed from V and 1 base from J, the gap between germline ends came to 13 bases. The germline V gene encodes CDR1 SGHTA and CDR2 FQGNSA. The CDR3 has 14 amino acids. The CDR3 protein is CASKGGGSQETQYF. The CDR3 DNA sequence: TGTGCCAGCAAAGGTGGGGGGAGCCAAGAGACCCAGTACTTC.